This is a list of T cell receptor beta chains from one sample in a study of T cell clones after liver transplantation. Repertoires were generated with immunoSEQ multiplex PCR, while TCRdb's copy carries only in-frame clones and drops some. The repertoire holds about 11,000 clones, with 70% to 75% as singletons. The material was CD4+ T cells from blood, obtained nearly 33 months after liver transplant. Receptors originate from a human patient who received a liver transplant. Some T cells here may be from the graft donor. Each CDR3 is given with its conserved first and last residue. Each record gives: J gene, clone size, D gene, V gene, CDR3 DNA, CDR3 protein. A D gene is named only where the DNA matches it firmly. Not all rows give a size; the values are once, few, many and, for expanded clones, a class.

J: TRBJ1-1
size: .
D: .
V: TRBV27
DNA: TGTGCCAGCAGTTTACTCGGCGGGGGGCGTGGAACTGAAGCTTTCTTT
CDR3: CASSLLGGGRGTEAFF

J: TRBJ2-2
size: few
D: TRBD1
V: TRBV28
DNA: TGTGCCAGCAGAGAACCGGGACAGGCGAACACCGGGGAGCTGTTTTTT
CDR3: CASREPGQANTGELFF

J: TRBJ1-2
size: .
D: .
V: TRBV11-2
DNA: TGTGCCAGCAGCCCCCAGGGTAGTCTTACCGCAATTAACTATGGCTACACCTTC
CDR3: CASSPQGSLTAINYGYTF

J: TRBJ2-3
size: .
D: .
V: TRBV10-2
DNA: TGCGCCAGCAGCGCCCTCGCCGGCGATTCAGATACGCAGTATTTT
CDR3: CASSALAGDSDTQYF

J: TRBJ2-5
size: .
D: .
V: TRBV7-9
DNA: TGTGCCAGCAGCTTACCGCGGCAGCAAGAGACCCAGTACTTC
CDR3: CASSLPRQQETQYF

J: TRBJ2-2
size: .
D: TRBD1
V: TRBV4-1
DNA: TGCGCCAGCAGCCACGGACAGGGGGCTCCCGGGGAGCTGTTTTTT
CDR3: CASSHGQGAPGELFF

J: TRBJ2-7
size: .
D: .
V: TRBV4-1
DNA: TGCGCCAGCAGCCAAGAGTCCAGGGCGTACGAGCAGTACTTC
CDR3: CASSQESRAYEQYF

J: TRBJ2-3
size: .
D: TRBD2
V: TRBV28
DNA: TGTGCCAGCAGCCCTAGCGGGAGCACAGATACGCAGTATTTT
CDR3: CASSPSGSTDTQYF

J: TRBJ2-2
size: few
D: TRBD1
V: TRBV5-8
DNA: TGTGCCAGCAGCTTGTCCGGGACAGGGGTCCCCGGGGAGCTGTTTTTT
CDR3: CASSLSGTGVPGELFF

J: TRBJ2-2
size: .
D: .
V: TRBV9
DNA: TGTGCCAGCAGCGTAGCCCCGGCAGGGGACGGTGGCGACACCGGGGAGCTGTTTTTT
CDR3: CASSVAPAGDGGDTGELFF

J: TRBJ1-1
size: .
D: TRBD1
V: TRBV6-5
DNA: TGTGCCAGCAGTTACTCCCCGGGACAGGGGGCCGCTTTCTTT
CDR3: CASSYSPGQGAAFF

J: TRBJ1-4
size: .
D: TRBD1
V: TRBV7-9
DNA: TGTGCCAGCAGCTCCAGACAGGGGGAGGGAAAACTGTTTTTT
CDR3: CASSSRQGEGKLFF

J: TRBJ2-5
size: few
D: TRBD2
V: TRBV6-5
DNA: TGTGCCAGCAGTTACTCGGAAATAGCGGGAGAGACCCAGTACTTC
CDR3: CASSYSEIAGETQYF

J: TRBJ2-1
size: .
D: .
V: TRBV27
DNA: TGTGCCAGCAGTTTTGATCCCAATGAGCAGTTCTTC
CDR3: CASSFDPNEQFF

J: TRBJ2-3
size: once
D: .
V: TRBV28
DNA: TGTGCCAGCAGCCCTTCGGAGGGGTGGACAGATACGCAGTATTTT
CDR3: CASSPSEGWTDTQYF

J: TRBJ2-3
size: .
D: .
V: TRBV6-6
DNA: TGTGCCAGCAGTTACTCCCCCGGAAGGCGCACAGATACGCAGTATTTT
CDR3: CASSYSPGRRTDTQYF

J: TRBJ1-6
size: .
D: .
V: TRBV27
DNA: TGTGCCAGCAGTTTATCCCGGAATTCACCCCTCCACTTT
CDR3: CASSLSRNSPLHF

J: TRBJ1-2
size: medium-sized
D: .
V: TRBV19
DNA: TGTGCCAGTAGTAAGAGTGACAGGCTAACTAACTATGGCTACACCTTC
CDR3: CASSKSDRLTNYGYTF

J: TRBJ2-3
size: .
D: .
V: TRBV6-6
DNA: TGTGCCAGCAGTTGGACCTGGAGTACAGATACGCAGTATTTT
CDR3: CASSWTWSTDTQYF

J: TRBJ2-7
size: .
D: TRBD1
V: TRBV7-9
DNA: TGTGCCAGCAGTCCGGGGCGACAGGGGCCCACATCCTTC
CDR3: CASSPGRQGPTSF

J: TRBJ2-1
size: .
D: TRBD2
V: TRBV14
DNA: TGTGCCAGCAGCCAAGATCTCCGACTAGCGAACAATGAGCAGTTCTTC
CDR3: CASSQDLRLANNEQFF

J: TRBJ2-1
size: .
D: .
V: TRBV29-1
DNA: TGCAGCGTGGGCAGGTCCAGTGTCGATGAGCAGTTCTTC
CDR3: CSVGRSSVDEQFF

J: TRBJ2-3
size: .
D: .
V: TRBV5-1
DNA: TGCGCCAGCAGCCCCCGCACAGATACGCAGTATTTT
CDR3: CASSPRTDTQYF

J: TRBJ1-4
size: once
D: .
V: TRBV29-1
DNA: TGCAGCGTAGAGGGAGAGGGTAATGAAAAACTGTTTTTT
CDR3: CSVEGEGNEKLFF

J: TRBJ2-7
size: .
D: TRBD1
V: TRBV19
DNA: TGTGCCAGTAGTATCGGGACAGGGGGCCACTACGAGCAGTACTTC
CDR3: CASSIGTGGHYEQYF

J: TRBJ2-3
size: medium-sized
D: TRBD2
V: TRBV5-6
DNA: TGTGCCAGCAGCACGGGACTAGCGGGGGGGCAGGCCCCAGATACGCAGTATTTT
CDR3: CASSTGLAGGQAPDTQYF

J: TRBJ2-1
size: .
D: .
V: TRBV10-2
DNA: TGCGCCAGCAGTGAGGTCGGGGATTCCTACAATGAGCAGTTCTTC
CDR3: CASSEVGDSYNEQFF

J: TRBJ1-2
size: .
D: .
V: TRBV7-9
DNA: TGTGCCAGCAGCTCCGGGGACGGCCCTAACTATGGCTACACCTTC
CDR3: CASSSGDGPNYGYTF

J: TRBJ2-3
size: .
D: TRBD1
V: TRBV19
DNA: TGTGCCACTATCGGGGACAGGGGCACAGATACGCAGTATTTT
CDR3: CATIGDRGTDTQYF

J: TRBJ1-5
size: .
D: .
V: TRBV30
DNA: TGTGCCTGGATCCAAAGGCGGCACCTTCTGCCAGGGAGCAATCAGCCCCAGCATTTT
CDR3: CAWIQRRHLLPGSNQPQHF

J: TRBJ1-4
size: .
D: .
V: TRBV28
DNA: TGTGCCAGCAGCCTTAAGGGGAGGGATGAAAAACTGTTTTTT
CDR3: CASSLKGRDEKLFF

J: TRBJ2-3
size: .
D: .
V: TRBV7-9
DNA: TGTGCCAGCAGCCACGGTCCGGGACAGTATTTT
CDR3: CASSHGPGQYF

J: TRBJ1-2
size: once
D: .
V: TRBV13
DNA: TGTGCCTCCGAAGAGAACAGGAGGAGTGATGGCTACACCTTC
CDR3: CASEENRRSDGYTF

J: TRBJ2-3
size: few
D: .
V: TRBV27
DNA: TGTGCCAGCAGTTCCCCCAATCCAGATACGCAGTATTTT
CDR3: CASSSPNPDTQYF

J: TRBJ2-1
size: few
D: TRBD2
V: TRBV4-3
DNA: TGCGCCAGCAGCCAAGACAGCGGGGAACGGCGTGAGCAGTTCTTC
CDR3: CASSQDSGERREQFF